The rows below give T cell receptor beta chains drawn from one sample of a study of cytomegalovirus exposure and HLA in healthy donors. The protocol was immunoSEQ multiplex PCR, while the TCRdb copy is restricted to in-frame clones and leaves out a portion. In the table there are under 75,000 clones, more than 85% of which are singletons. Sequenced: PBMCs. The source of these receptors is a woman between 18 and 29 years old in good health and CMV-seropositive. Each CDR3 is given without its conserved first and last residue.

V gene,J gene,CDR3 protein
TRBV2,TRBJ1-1,ASRGDRLNTEAF
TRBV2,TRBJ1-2,ASSESGLGSYGYT
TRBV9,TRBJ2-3,ASSPSGGASDTQY
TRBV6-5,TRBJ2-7,ASSIGQVSSYEQY
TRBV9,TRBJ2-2,ASSVDRHTGELF
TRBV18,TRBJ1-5,ASSPGTPPSNQPQH
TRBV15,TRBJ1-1,ATSGLRGQEAF
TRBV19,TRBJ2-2,ASIGLAGAITGELF
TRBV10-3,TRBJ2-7,ATRRDRLYEQY
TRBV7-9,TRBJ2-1,ASVYPPLGQAYNEQF